This T cell receptor (beta chain) was sequenced during a study of cytomegalovirus exposure and HLA in healthy donors. This clone appeared a few times. The antigen remains undetermined. The PCR contained 60 Vbeta and 13 Jbeta primers. TCRdb keeps only in-frame clones here, not all; method: immunoSEQ multiplex PCR. There are some 120,000 clones in the sample; roughly 80% occur only once, and over 5.5% lies in the top ten. The CDR3 consists of 18 residues. Overall study findings and caveats: Association of 15,000 to 20,000 TCR beta sequences with HLA alleles was found at 0.05 false discovery rate in a later analysis.

The TCR sequence derives from a woman between 35 and 50 years old in good health and CMV-seronegative. Sequenced: PBMCs. The rearrangement joins TRBV1 to TRBJ1-5; the table calls TRBD1, which could not be checked here. TRBV1 is an annotated pseudogene. CDR3 nucleotide sequence: TGCACCAGCAGCCAAGTTTTGGGACAGGGGTATTCGGATCAGCCCCAGCATTTT. Translation gives CTSSQVLGQGYSDQPQHF.